The present TCR beta chain was sequenced within a study of blood T cell repertoires in COVID-19. After removal of 2 bases from V and 6 bases from J, the junction contained 5 bases not matched to a gene. Germline V gene data show CDR1 as SGHTA and CDR2 as FQGTGA. The CDR3 has 14 residues. Per the authors' pipeline: Estimation of nucleated cell counts relied on the amplification of reference gene primers. Repertoires were generated with immunoSEQ multiplex PCR, while TCRdb's copy carries only in-frame clones and drops some. D and trimming come from the DNA, and the V and J calls and clone size come from that table. The repertoire has roughly 25,000 clones, roughly 80% of them found once; the top ten carry approximately 60%.

This TCR was sampled from a woman older than 75 with acute or convalescent COVID-19. The chain joins TRBV7-3 to TRBJ1-2; 8 bases map to TRBD1. Specimen: peripheral blood. In DNA form, the CDR3 reads TGTGCCAGCAGCTTAGGGACAGGCCTAGATGGCTACACCTTC. Its protein is CASSLGTGLDGYTF.